The rows below give T cell receptor beta chains drawn from one sample of a study of cytotoxic CD8 clonotypes in ibrutinib-treated CLL. TCRdb's table, derived via immunoSEQ multiplex PCR, lists solely in-frame clones and lacks some. This table holds some 200,000 clones, 60% to 80% found once. The sample here was PBMCs, taken after 12 months of ibrutinib treatment. Source of these receptors: a human donor with chronic lymphocytic leukemia. Both conserved end residues are part of each CDR3. D genes are given only for firm matches. Not all rows give a size; the values are once, few, many and, for expanded clones, a class.

CASSPAQNWNTEAFF TGCGCCAGCAGCCCGGCACAGAACTGGAACACTGAAGCTTTCTTT TRBV5-1 . TRBJ1-1 .
CASSSEAGWEETQYF TGTGCCAGCAGCTCCGAGGCAGGGTGGGAAGAGACCCAGTACTTC TRBV7-6 . TRBJ2-5 .
CASSEGRTASYSGELFF TGTGCCAGCAGCGAAGGAAGGACAGCTTCCTATAGCGGGGAGCTGTTTTTT TRBV4-2 . TRBJ2-2 .
CAWSAPPWEGANTEAFF TGTGCCTGGAGTGCCCCACCGTGGGAGGGGGCAAACACTGAAGCTTTCTTT TRBV30 few TRBJ1-1 TRBD1
CASRTFGEQYF TGCGCCAGCAGGACATTTGGGGAGCAGTACTTC TRBV10-1 . TRBJ2-7 .
CATSRDFGGNTIYF TGTGCCACCAGCAGAGATTTTGGCGGAAACACCATATATTTT TRBV15 once TRBJ1-3 .
CASSEAGTQKETQYF TGCGCCAGCTCCGAAGCGGGGACCCAAAAAGAGACCCAGTACTTC TRBV10-1 . TRBJ2-5 TRBD2
CASQDSYSYNEQFF TGTGCCAGTCAAGACTCCTACTCCTACAATGAGCAGTTCTTC TRBV19 . TRBJ2-1 .
CASSVLAGVQETQYF TGTGCCAGCAGCGTCCTAGCGGGGGTCCAAGAGACCCAGTACTTC TRBV7-8 . TRBJ2-5 TRBD2
CASSRGLAGVGSNIQYF TGCGCCAGCAGCCGAGGACTAGCGGGAGTGGGATCAAACATTCAGTACTTC TRBV4-1 . TRBJ2-4 TRBD2
CATRPLLGNEQFF TGTGCCACCCGCCCCCTCCTCGGCAATGAGCAGTTCTTC TRBV2 . TRBJ2-1 .
CASSQDRLGARTDTQYF TGCGCCAGCAGCCAAGATCGGTTGGGGGCGCGGACAGATACGCAGTATTTT TRBV4-1 . TRBJ2-3 .
CVRIGTAPSDYGYTF TGTGTCAGGATAGGGACTGCCCCCTCAGACTATGGCTACACCTTC TRBV7-9 few TRBJ1-2 .
CASSESVGLLEQYF TGCGCCAGCAGTGAGTCGGTTGGCCTCTTAGAGCAGTACTTC TRBV10-1 once TRBJ2-7 .
CASSEVMGQGANYGYTF TGTGCCAGCAGTGAAGTGATGGGACAGGGAGCTAACTATGGCTACACCTTC TRBV6-1 . TRBJ1-2 TRBD1
CASRTGRGYTF TGTGCCAGCAGGACAGGGAGAGGCTACACCTTC TRBV6-1 . TRBJ1-2 TRBD1
CASSDPTGGGTYEQYF TGTGCCAGTAGTGACCCCACAGGGGGCGGAACCTACGAGCAGTACTTC TRBV19 . TRBJ2-7 TRBD1
CASRVDREQYF TGTGCCAGCAGGGTAGATCGCGAGCAGTACTTC TRBV6-1 . TRBJ2-7 .
CASSLGTGETGELFF TGTGCCAGCAGCTTGGGGACAGGGGAGACCGGGGAGCTGTTTTTT TRBV5-8 few TRBJ2-2 TRBD1
CASRLQGYSYNEQFF TGTGCCAGCAGGTTACAGGGGTACTCCTACAATGAGCAGTTCTTC TRBV6-5 . TRBJ2-1 TRBD1
CASSPDGAGANVLTF TGTGCCAGCAGCCCGGACGGCGCTGGGGCCAACGTCCTGACTTTC TRBV11-2 . TRBJ2-6 .
CASSPSVQETQYF TGTGCCAGCTCACCATCGGTCCAAGAGACCCAGTACTTC TRBV18 . TRBJ2-5 .
CASSLGVSSGELFF TGCGCCAGCAGCTTGGGGGTCTCCTCCGGGGAGCTGTTTTTT TRBV5-1 . TRBJ2-2 .
CASSLAPEETQYF TGCGCCAGCAGCTTGGCGCCCGAAGAGACCCAGTACTTC TRBV5-1 . TRBJ2-5 .
CASSLVQGWLYGYTF TGTGCCAGCAGCTTAGTACAGGGGTGGCTTTATGGCTACACCTTC TRBV7-8 . TRBJ1-2 TRBD1
CASRLARFTYEQYF TGTGCCAGCCGGCTAGCGCGTTTCACCTACGAGCAGTACTTC TRBV28 . TRBJ2-7 .
CASRYSVNEQFF TGTGCCAGCAGGTACAGTGTAAATGAGCAGTTCTTC TRBV11-2 many TRBJ2-1 .
CASSITGGSNQPQHF TGTGCCAGTAGTATAACAGGAGGTAGCAATCAGCCCCAGCATTTT TRBV19 . TRBJ1-5 .
CASRDRGPYNSPLHF TGTGCCAGTAGGGACAGGGGGCCATATAATTCACCCCTCCACTTT TRBV19 . TRBJ1-6 TRBD1
CASSSSGVEETQYF TGCGCCAGCAGCTCTAGCGGGGTCGAAGAGACCCAGTACTTC TRBV5-1 . TRBJ2-5 TRBD2
CASKVGVAGELFF TGTGCCAGCAAAGTGGGGGTTGCCGGGGAGCTGTTTTTT TRBV6-5 . TRBJ2-2 .
CASSLENQETQYF TGCGCCAGCAGCTTGGAGAATCAAGAGACCCAGTACTTC TRBV5-1 . TRBJ2-5 .